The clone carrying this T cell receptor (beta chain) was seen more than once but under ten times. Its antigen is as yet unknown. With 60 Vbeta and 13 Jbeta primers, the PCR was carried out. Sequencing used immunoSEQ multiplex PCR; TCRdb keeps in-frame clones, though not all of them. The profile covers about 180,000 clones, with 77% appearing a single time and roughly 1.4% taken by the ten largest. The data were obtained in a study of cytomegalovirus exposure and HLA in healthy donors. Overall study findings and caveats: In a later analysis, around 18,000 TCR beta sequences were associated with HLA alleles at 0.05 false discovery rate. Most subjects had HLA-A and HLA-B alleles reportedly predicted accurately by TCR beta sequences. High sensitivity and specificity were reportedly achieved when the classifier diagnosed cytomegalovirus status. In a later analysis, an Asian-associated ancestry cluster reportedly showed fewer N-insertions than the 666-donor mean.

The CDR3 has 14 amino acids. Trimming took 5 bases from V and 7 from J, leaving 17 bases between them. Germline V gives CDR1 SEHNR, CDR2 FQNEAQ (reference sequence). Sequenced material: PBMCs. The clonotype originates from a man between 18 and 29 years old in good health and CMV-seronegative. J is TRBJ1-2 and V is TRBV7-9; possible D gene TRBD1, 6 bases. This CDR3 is CASSHGTTASGYTF. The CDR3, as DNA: TGTGCCAGCAGCCACGGGACAACGGCTAGTGGCTACACCTTC.